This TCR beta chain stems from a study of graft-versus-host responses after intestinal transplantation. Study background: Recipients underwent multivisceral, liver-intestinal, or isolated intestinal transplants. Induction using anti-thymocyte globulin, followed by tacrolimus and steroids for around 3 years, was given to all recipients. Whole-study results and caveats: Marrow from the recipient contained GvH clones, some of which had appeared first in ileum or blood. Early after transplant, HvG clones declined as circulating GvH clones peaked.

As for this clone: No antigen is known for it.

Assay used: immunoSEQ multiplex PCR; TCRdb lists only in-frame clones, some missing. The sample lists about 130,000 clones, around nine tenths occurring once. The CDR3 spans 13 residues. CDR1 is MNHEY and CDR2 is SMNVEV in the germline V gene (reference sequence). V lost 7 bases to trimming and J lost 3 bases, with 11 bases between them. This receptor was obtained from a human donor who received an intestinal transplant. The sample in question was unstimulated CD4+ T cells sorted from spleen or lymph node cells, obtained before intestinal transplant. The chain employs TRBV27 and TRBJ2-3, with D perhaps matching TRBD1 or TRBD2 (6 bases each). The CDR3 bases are TGTGCCAGCAAGAGGGGGGCGACAGATACGCAGTATTTT. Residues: CASKRGATDTQYF.